This T cell receptor (beta chain) was documented in a study of siplizumab effects on memory and regulatory T cells. Findings and caveats of the study: Treg-derived clones made up an average of around 75% of mappable alloreactive CD4+ clones with siplizumab and more than 25% in controls.

Comments on this clone: Its antigen is still unknown.

The protocol was immunoSEQ multiplex PCR, while the TCRdb copy is restricted to in-frame clones and leaves out a portion. Here the sample spans more than 85,000 clones, 91% being singletons. The receptor comes from a human donor in good health. Some clones in this sample may be carry-over from other donors' samples. The specimen sequenced was CD4+ T cells sorted from blood.

For the CDR3, the DNA is TGTGCCAGCAGGGTTATTAGGGGGGGGCTCTTCAATGAGCAGTTCTTC. Protein: CASRVIRGGLFNEQFF. The gene calls are TRBV11-2 and TRBJ2-1; tentative D call: TRBD2 (7 bases). CDR1 SGHAT and CDR2 FQNNGV come from the germline V gene. The CDR3 loop spans 16 amino acids. The germline V and J ends were trimmed by 6 bases and 6 bases, with 21 bases remaining between them.